Listed here are 32 T cell receptor beta chains from one sample, sequenced in a study of CD8 T cells in Susac syndrome. With random hexamers, reverse transcription was performed on roughly 0.5 to 1 ug of RNA. Via MiXCR, TCRdb re-called the immunoSEQ multiplex PCR reads, giving one row per CDR3 protein. The sample gives roughly 150,000 distinct CDR3 sequences, approximately 93% of which show up once; roughly 0.21% is in the top ten. Sequencing used CD8+ T cells from PBMCs. The origin of the receptors is a human donor with multiple sclerosis.

The V call is TRBV11-1, the J call TRBJ2-7; D is uncertain. Germline V gene data show CDR1 as SGHAT and CDR2 as FQDESV (reference sequence). The CDR3 has 13 residues. The ends were cut back, 5 bases at V and 2 bases at J, with 10 bases in the middle. The CDR3 reads CASSILETYEQYF. CDR3 nucleotide sequence: TGTGCCAGCAGCATCCTAGAGACCTACGAGCAGTACTTC.

The chain combines TRBV5-6 with TRBJ2-1; either TRBD1 or TRBD2 may fit D (5 bases each). Germline V CDR1 and CDR2: SGHDT, YYEEEE. The V and J ends lost 0 bases and 8 bases respectively, with 12 bases between them. This CDR3 spans 14 amino acids. CDR3 bases: TGTGCCAGCAGCTTGGCCATCCGAGGGGATGAGCAGTTCTTC. Translating it yields CASSLAIRGDEQFF.

This clonotype appeared a single time. The gene calls are TRBV2 and TRBJ1-2; D gene ambiguous. The V gene's germline CDR1 is SNHLY and CDR2 FYNNEI. The CDR3 contains 10 residues. Between the trimmed V and J ends, which lost 10 bases and 8 bases, there was a span of 11 bases. CDR3 amino acids: CATPKVGYTF. The CDR3 region has the DNA TGTGCCACTCCAAAAGTCGGCTACACCTTC.

This chain links TRBV5-1 with TRBJ2-5; TRBD1 aligns across 8 bases. The V gene's germline CDR1 is SGHRS and CDR2 YFSETQ. The ends lost 0 bases at V and 4 bases at J; junction bases unmatched: 5. CDR3 length equals 15 residues. CDR3 bases: TGCGCCAGCAGCTTGGAGGCAGGGGGCCGAGAGACCCAGTACTTC. Amino acids: CASSLEAGGRETQYF.

The chain couples TRBV7-9 to TRBJ1-5; 8 bases line up with TRBD1. Losses at the gene ends were 7 bases for V and 2 bases for J; bases not matched to a gene: 7. Germline-derived CDR1 and CDR2 are SEHNR and FQNEAQ (reference sequence). The CDR3 loop spans 15 amino acids. The CDR3 sequence: CASTPPGQGNQPQHF. As DNA, the CDR3 is TGTGCCAGCACCCCTCCGGGACAGGGCAATCAGCCCCAGCATTTT.

As DNA, the CDR3 is TGTGCCAGCAGTCCCTCAGCGGGGGCCACGGAGTACGAGCAGTACTTC. Its protein product is CASSPSAGATEYEQYF. The chain combines TRBV27 with TRBJ2-7; 8 nucleotides line up with TRBD2. There are 16 residues in the CDR3. V lost 5 bases to trimming and J lost 4 bases; unmatched junction nucleotides: 13. Germline lookup yields CDR1 MNHEY and CDR2 SMNVEV (reference sequence).

The chain uses TRBV27 and TRBJ2-7, with D perhaps assigned TRBD1 or TRBD2 (5 bases each). The CDR3 runs 16 residues. Between the trimmed V and J ends, which lost 5 bases and 2 bases, there was a span of 19 bases. From germline, CDR1 is MNHEY and CDR2 SMNVEV (reference sequence). The CDR3 spells CASSPSTGTETYEQYF. CDR3 coding DNA: TGTGCCAGCAGTCCCTCGACCGGGACCGAAACCTACGAGCAGTACTTC.

The genes are TRBV7-9 and TRBJ2-3; D is possibly TRBD1 (6 bases). V gave up 4 bases and J gave up 0 bases, with 14 bases separating them. There are 16 residues in the CDR3. Germline CDR1 SEHNR, CDR2 FQNEAQ (reference sequence). The CDR3 nucleotides are TGTGCCAGCAGCTCCTCGGACAGTCACAGCACAGATACGCAGTATTTT. The encoded protein is CASSSSDSHSTDTQYF.

Here the CDR3 DNA reads TGCAGTGCTGGAAGCAGGGATACCTACGAGCAGTACTTC. This codes for CSAGSRDTYEQYF. This chain connects TRBV20-1 to TRBJ2-7; TRBD1 might be the D (5 bases). Looked up from germline, CDR1 is DFQATT and CDR2 is SNEGSKA (reference sequence). V was pared by 5 bases and J by 2 bases, with 13 bases between. The CDR3 covers 13 residues.

V is TRBV20-1 and J is TRBJ2-5, with D perhaps TRBD2 (6 bases). The germline V gene has CDR1 DFQATT and CDR2 SNEGSKA (reference sequence). Trimming left V 5 bases short and J 2 bases short, with 15 bases between. The length of the CDR3 is 14 residues. Here the CDR3 DNA reads TGCAGTGCTGGACGGACTAATAGACAAGAGACCCAGTACTTC. It encodes CSAGRTNRQETQYF.

V gene TRBV6-2 or TRBV6-3 combines with J gene TRBJ1-4; D is undetermined. V lost 0 bases and J 7 bases, leaving 3 bases between the germline ends. CDR3 length: 12 residues. Looked up from germline, CDR1 is MNHEY and CDR2 is SVGEGT. CDR3 in DNA: TGTGCCAGCAGTTACTCGCGTGAAAAACTGTTTTTT. This sequence encodes CASSYSREKLFF.

This sequence joins TRBV28 and TRBJ2-7; D possibly corresponds to TRBD2 (6 bases). This CDR3 contains 14 residues. From germline, CDR1 is MDHEN and CDR2 SYDVKM. V lost 5 bases and J 6 bases, leaving 17 bases between the germline ends. The CDR3 DNA follows: TGTGCCAGCAGTCCGACGGGGGTGGGGTCCGAGCAGTACTTC. The encoded protein is CASSPTGVGSEQYF.

Only a few counts were recorded for this clonotype. The genes are TRBV27 and TRBJ2-7; D unresolved. This CDR3 region has 11 residues. CDR1 and CDR2 (germline): MNHEY, SMNVEV (reference sequence). Trimming pared 5 bases from V and 4 bases from J, leaving 6 bases between. DNA for the CDR3: TGTGCCAGCAGTCCCACTTACGAGCAGTACTTC. Translation gives CASSPTYEQYF.

The chain is built from TRBV4-3 and TRBJ2-7; 7 bases are shared with TRBD2. Germline loops: CDR1 LGHNA, CDR2 YSLEER. V shed 0 bases, J shed 1 base, and the junction held 3 bases outside the gene matches. This CDR3 contains 15 residues. The CDR3 region is CASSQDGEGSYEQYF. The CDR3 bases are TGCGCCAGCAGCCAAGATGGGGAGGGTTCCTACGAGCAGTACTTC.

The chain has TRBV29-1 and TRBJ1-1, with TRBD1 matching over 7 bases. Per the germline V gene, CDR1 is SQVTM and CDR2 is ANQGSEA. J was trimmed by 5 bases and V by 7 bases; bases with no gene match: 13. CDR3 length: 14 amino acids. CDR3 loop: CSAEGAGEGTEAFF. CDR3 bases: TGCAGCGCCGAGGGGGCAGGGGAAGGGACTGAAGCTTTCTTT. Filled out from reference TRBV29-1 and TRBJ1-1, the complete variable domain reads SAVISQKPSRDICQRGTSLTIQCQVDSQVTMMFWYRQQPGQSLTLIATANQGSEATYESGFVIDKFPISRPNLTFSTLTVSNMSPEDSSIYLCSAEGAGEGTEAFFGQGTRLTVV.

The chain links TRBV27 to TRBJ2-1, with no clear D. The V and J ends lost 2 bases and 10 bases respectively, with 15 bases between them. The CDR3 sequence is 14 residues long. The V gene's germline CDR1 is MNHEY and CDR2 SMNVEV (reference sequence). The CDR3 DNA reads TGTGCCAGCAGTTTAGCCGGACGGGTCAACGAGCAGTTCTTC. Amino acids: CASSLAGRVNEQFF.

The V gene is TRBV20-1, the J gene TRBJ1-2; the match to TRBD1 covers 7 bases. V lost 5 bases and J lost 3; bases outside the gene matches: 6. CDR1 is DFQATT and CDR2 is SNEGSKA in the germline V gene (reference sequence). This CDR3 spans 13 amino acids. CDR3 amino acids: CSAQLGTDYGYTF. CDR3 DNA sequence: TGCAGTGCTCAATTGGGGACAGACTATGGCTACACCTTC.

V is TRBV7-9 and J is TRBJ2-5; 8 nucleotides agree with TRBD2. Unmatched junction bases numbered 7, after V lost 4 bases and J lost 6 bases. Germline CDR1 SEHNR, CDR2 FQNEAQ (reference sequence). CDR3 length equals 14 residues. The CDR3 sequence is CASSYSGGRKTQYF. CDR3 nucleotides: TGTGCCAGCAGCTATTCGGGGGGGCGGAAGACCCAGTACTTC.

The chain employs TRBV12-3 or TRBV12-4 and TRBJ1-1, with a possible D match to TRBD1 (5 bases). The CDR3 has 14 residues. The V and J ends lost 3 bases and 7 bases respectively, with 15 bases between them. CDR3 nucleotide sequence: TGTGCCAGCAGTTTGCCCGGGGCGGTGGATGAAGCTTTCTTT. This translates into CASSLPGAVDEAFF.

This chain links TRBV6-1 with TRBJ2-5; possibly TRBD1 for D (5 bases). Trimming stripped 5 bases from V and 4 bases from J, with 20 bases between. The CDR3 totals 16 residues. Germline V lookup: CDR1 MNHNS, CDR2 SASEGT. CDR3 region: CASSLRKGRGSETQYF. DNA of the CDR3: TGTGCCAGCAGTCTCAGGAAGGGGCGAGGTTCAGAGACCCAGTACTTC.

This clonotype was seen once. The chain joins TRBV12-3 or TRBV12-4 to TRBJ2-7; D remains ambiguous. The V gene lost 6 bases and the J gene lost 7 bases, with 19 bases spanning the gap. This CDR3 spans 14 amino acids. As DNA, the CDR3 is TGTGCCAGCAGCCTCTCCGGTGGGCGAACTGAGCAGTACTTC. Translating gives CASSLSGGRTEQYF.

In nucleotides, the CDR3 is TGTGCCAGCAGCGACTTACCGACTAGCGGCACAGATACGCAGTATTTT. Translation gives CASSDLPTSGTDTQYF. The V call is TRBV7-9, the J call TRBJ2-3, with 8 positions matching TRBD2. Trimming cost V 5 bases and J 1 base; bases outside gene matches: 8. This CDR3 contains 16 residues. From germline, CDR1 is SEHNR and CDR2 FQNEAQ (reference sequence).

The V call is TRBV12-3 or TRBV12-4, the J call TRBJ1-2; TRBD1 matches at 9 bases. This CDR3 has 11 residues. V lost 11 bases, J lost 6 bases, and 4 bases stayed unmatched. Written as DNA, the CDR3 is TGTGCCCTCCGGGACAGGGATGGCTACACCTTC. This sequence encodes CALRDRDGYTF.

V and J are TRBV7-9 and TRBJ1-1; no firm D call. CDR3 size: 10 residues. Per germline, CDR1 SEHNR and CDR2 FQNEAQ (reference sequence). The CDR3 loop reads CVARENEAFF. Written as DNA, the CDR3 is TGTGTCGCACGAGAAAATGAAGCTTTCTTT.

The V and J genes are TRBV29-1 and TRBJ1-2; perhaps TRBD1 as D (5 bases). V was cut by 4 bases and J by 4 bases, with 19 bases left in between. Germline V gives CDR1 SQVTM, CDR2 ANQGSEA. The CDR3 covers 15 residues. The CDR3 here is CSVVWGGVRRYGYTF. In DNA, the CDR3 is TGCAGCGTTGTCTGGGGGGGGGTTAGACGCTATGGCTACACCTTC.

This clonotype appeared a single time. The chain uses TRBV7-6 and TRBJ2-5; the D call may be TRBD1 or TRBD2 (5 bases each). The V end was cut by 5 bases, the J end by 1 base, with 17 bases between. The CDR3 contains 16 residues. CDR1 is SGHVS, CDR2 FNYEAQ, per germline. CDR3 sequence (DNA): TGTGCCAGCAGCCACCGGGGCCTGGGTCCCCAAGAGACCCAGTACTTC. It translates to CASSHRGLGPQETQYF.

This clonotype was observed a single time. This rearrangement joins TRBV9 to TRBJ2-7; no reliable D call. The V end lost 4 bases, the J end lost 3 bases, and 20 bases lay between the germline ends. The CDR3 loop spans 16 amino acids. The germline CDR1 and CDR2 sequences are SGDLS and YYNGEE. The DNA of the CDR3 is TGTGCCAGCAGCACCAACCTGGAAACTTCTTACTACGAGCAGTACTTC. This codes for CASSTNLETSYYEQYF. The variable domain in full, completed from reference TRBV9 and TRBJ2-7, reads DSGVTQTPKHLITATGQRVTLRCSPRSGDLSVYWYQQSLDQGLQFLIQYYNGEERAKGNILERFSAQQFPDLHSELNLSSLELGDSALYFCASSTNLETSYYEQYFGPGTRLTVT.

The chain uses TRBV6-1 and TRBJ1-1, with D maybe TRBD1 (6 bases). Between the trimmed V and J ends, which lost 5 bases and 1 base, there was a span of 20 bases. The V gene's germline CDR1 is MNHNS and CDR2 SASEGT. This CDR3 region has 17 residues. CDR3 nucleotides: TGTGCCAGCAGTCGATACCCCCCCCCGGACAGGAACACTGAAGCTTTCTTT. This gives the protein CASSRYPPPDRNTEAFF.

This clonotype was observed once. V gene TRBV5-1 combines with J gene TRBJ1-1, with 10 bases matching TRBD1. J lost 4 bases, V lost 5 bases, and 2 bases had no gene match. The V gene's germline CDR1 is SGHRS and CDR2 YFSETQ. The CDR3 spans 13 residues. DNA of the CDR3: TGCGCCAGCAGGACAGGGGGCATCACTGAAGCTTTCTTT. Protein: CASRTGGITEAFF.

V usage is TRBV30 and J usage is TRBJ1-1, with TRBD1 as a possible D gene (5 bases). The CDR3 has 14 amino acids. In germline, CDR1 is GTSNPN, CDR2 SVGIG (reference sequence). CDR3 DNA sequence: TGTGCTGGAGTGGGGGAGGCGTCGTTCAGGGAAGCTTTCTTT. Translation: CAGVGEASFREAFF.

The rearrangement links TRBV25-1 to TRBJ1-2; the D is unclear. V lost 7 bases and J 8 bases, leaving 14 bases between the germline ends. There are 12 residues in the CDR3. Germline CDR1 reads MGHDK; CDR2 reads SYGVNS. The CDR3 DNA sequence: TGTGCCAGCACCGGATCACGTCGGGGCTACACCTTC. Translated, it gives CASTGSRRGYTF.

The chain links TRBV2 to TRBJ2-3, with 7 bases fitting TRBD2. Germline CDR1 SNHLY, CDR2 FYNNEI. V lost 8 bases to trimming and J lost 8 bases; unmatched junction nucleotides: 7. The CDR3 consists of 12 residues. In DNA, the CDR3 is TGTGCCAGCGTGTACGGGGAGGGTACGCAGTATTTT. Its protein product is CASVYGEGTQYF.